A selection of T cell receptor beta chains follows, all from one sample in a study of blood T cell repertoires in COVID-19. Generated by immunoSEQ multiplex PCR, the TCRdb table keeps only in-frame clones and is missing some. The data show almost 200,000 clones, less than 90% seen once. Sequencing input: peripheral blood. The receptors were sampled from a woman in her 70s with acute or convalescent COVID-19. Each CDR3 is given with its conserved first and last residue. A D gene is named only where the DNA matches it firmly. Only some rows state a clone size, as once, few, many or a class for expanded clones.

clone size,D gene,V gene,J gene,CDR3 DNA,CDR3 protein
.,TRBD1,TRBV6-2/TRBV6-3,TRBJ1-2,TGTGCCAGCAGTGCCTCGGGACAGGGGCTTGGTGGCTACACCTTC,CASSASGQGLGGYTF
.,TRBD2,TRBV18,TRBJ2-1,TGTGCCAGCTCAGCAACTAGCGGGGGGCCTAATGGTGAGCAGTTCTTC,CASSATSGGPNGEQFF
many,TRBD1,TRBV6-2/TRBV6-3,TRBJ1-6,TGTGCCAGCAGTTGGGACAGTGCTAATTCACCCCTCCACTTT,CASSWDSANSPLHF
.,.,TRBV9,TRBJ2-1,TGTGCCAGCAGCGTAGGGACTACCTTCTACAATGAGCAGTTCTTC,CASSVGTTFYNEQFF
.,TRBD1,TRBV2,TRBJ1-2,TGTGCCAGCCGGACAGGGCGCATGGGCTATGGCTACACCTTC,CASRTGRMGYGYTF
.,TRBD2,TRBV2,TRBJ2-1,TGTGCCAGCAGTTCGGGAGGGTTCCAGTTCTTC,CASSSGGFQFF
.,.,TRBV12-3/TRBV12-4,TRBJ2-1,TGTGCCAGCAGTCTCCGGACAGACAATGAGCAGTTCTTC,CASSLRTDNEQFF
.,TRBD1,TRBV18,TRBJ1-1,TGTGCCAGCTCAACAGGGGCGGACACTGAAGCTTTCTTT,CASSTGADTEAFF
.,TRBD1,TRBV5-4,TRBJ1-1,TGTGCCAGCAGCTCCCGGACAGGGTTGAACACTGAAGCTTTCTTT,CASSSRTGLNTEAFF
.,TRBD2,TRBV6-2/TRBV6-3,TRBJ2-4,TGTGCCAGCAGCGTGACTAGCCGGGACATTCAGTACTTC,CASSVTSRDIQYF
.,.,TRBV7-2,TRBJ2-1,TGTGCCAGCAGCTTGAGCGTCTCCTACAATGAGCAGTTCTTC,CASSLSVSYNEQFF
.,.,TRBV21-1,TRBJ2-1,TGTGCCAGCAGCAAAGTACCAGCTAGAGGGTCCTACAATGAGCAGTTCTTC,CASSKVPARGSYNEQFF
.,.,TRBV5-1,TRBJ1-5,TGCGCCAGCAGCTTGGAGGCGGGCAGTGGTCAGCCCCAGCATTTT,CASSLEAGSGQPQHF
.,.,TRBV5-1,TRBJ1-1,TGCGCCAGCAGTTTACTAAGACCGACGACGGGAAACACTGAAGCTTTCTTT,CASSLLRPTTGNTEAFF
.,.,TRBV7-2,TRBJ2-7,TGTGCCAGCAGCTTACGGACGGGGAGCTCCTACGAGCAGTACTTC,CASSLRTGSSYEQYF
.,TRBD2,TRBV27,TRBJ2-7,TGTGCCAGCGGGATACCGGGACTAGCGGGGGAGCAGTACTTC,CASGIPGLAGEQYF
few,TRBD2,TRBV5-1,TRBJ2-1,TGCGCCAGCAGCCTTAGCGGGCTCAATGAGCAGTTCTTC,CASSLSGLNEQFF
.,.,TRBV29-1,TRBJ2-1,TGCAGCGTCCTTGCCGACTCGGCCAGAGGGGAGCAGTTCTTC,CSVLADSARGEQFF
.,.,TRBV27,TRBJ1-2,TGTGCCAGCAGTTCACGAAAGAGTAACTATGGCTACACCTTC,CASSSRKSNYGYTF
once,.,TRBV7-9,TRBJ1-4,TGTGCCAGCAGCCCCCTTGGGGCAGTTGGTGAAAAACTGTTTTTT,CASSPLGAVGEKLFF
.,TRBD2,TRBV5-1,TRBJ2-3,TGCGCCAGCAGCTATCGGGGGGGCGATAGCACAGATACGCAGTATTTT,CASSYRGGDSTDTQYF
once,.,TRBV6-5,TRBJ1-4,TGTGCCAGCACCTCTCAGGGTGCAACTAATGAAAAACTGTTTTTT,CASTSQGATNEKLFF
.,TRBD1,TRBV5-1,TRBJ2-2,TGCGCCAGCAGCAAAGACAGGGGAGTGACCGGGGAGCTGTTTTTT,CASSKDRGVTGELFF
.,.,TRBV24-1,TRBJ1-2,TGTGCCACCAGTGAACAAAGGGGGTTGCGGTATGGCTACACCTTC,CATSEQRGLRYGYTF
.,.,TRBV2,TRBJ2-2,TGTGCCAGCAGTGTGTTGGCGGCGGCCCGGGAGCTGTTTTTT,CASSVLAAARELFF
once,TRBD1,TRBV3-1/TRBV3-2,TRBJ1-1,TGTGCCAGCAGCCAGGGACAGGGCTTGGCTGAAGCTTTCTTT,CASSQGQGLAEAFF
.,TRBD1,TRBV7-8,TRBJ2-6,TGTGCCACCCCGGGGGGACAGGGGGATTCCACTGGGGCCAACGTCCTGACTTTC,CATPGGQGDSTGANVLTF
.,.,TRBV9,TRBJ1-5,TGTGCCAGCAGCCCAGGCGCACGGGAGGATCAGCCCCAGCATTTT,CASSPGAREDQPQHF
.,TRBD1,TRBV12-3/TRBV12-4,TRBJ1-6,TGTGCCAGCAACTTCGGGACAGTTTCACCCCTCCACTTT,CASNFGTVSPLHF
.,.,TRBV28,TRBJ2-7,TGTGCCAGCCAGGGTTCACTCCACGAGCAGTACTTC,CASQGSLHEQYF
.,TRBD2,TRBV11-3,TRBJ2-5,TGTGCCAGCAGCTTGCCCGGGGGGAGCGCCCGGGAGACCCAGTACTTC,CASSLPGGSARETQYF
.,TRBD1,TRBV2,TRBJ1-5,TGTGCCAGCAGTGGCCAGGGGGCGCACCAGCCCCAGCATTTT,CASSGQGAHQPQHF
.,TRBD1,TRBV29-1,TRBJ1-1,TGCAGCGTTGAAAGAGACAGGGGGACTGAAGCTTTCTTT,CSVERDRGTEAFF
.,.,TRBV18,TRBJ1-5,TGTGCCAGCTCACCGGACAGTGGAGCTCAGCCCCAGCATTTT,CASSPDSGAQPQHF
few,.,TRBV7-9,TRBJ2-2,TGTGCCAGCAGTCGAGGGACCGGGGAGCTGTTTTTT,CASSRGTGELFF
.,.,TRBV5-5,TRBJ2-1,TGTGCCAGCAGCCTAGGACTCCCAGAAGGCACTAACTACAATGAGCAGTTCTTC,CASSLGLPEGTNYNEQFF
.,TRBD1,TRBV19,TRBJ2-2,TGTGCCACCCCGACAGGGAGGAACACCGGGGAGCTGTTTTTT,CATPTGRNTGELFF
.,TRBD1,TRBV10-2,TRBJ1-5,TGCGCCAGCAGTCAGGACAGGGGCGAATGGCCCCAGCATTTT,CASSQDRGEWPQHF
.,.,TRBV3-1/TRBV3-2,TRBJ2-6,TGTGCCAGCAACGAGAATTACCCTGGGGCCAACGTCCTGACTTTC,CASNENYPGANVLTF
once,.,TRBV9,TRBJ1-1,TGTGCCAGCAGCGTAGGGGTGACAGGCAACACTGAAGCTTTCTTT,CASSVGVTGNTEAFF
.,.,TRBV6-5,TRBJ1-2,TGTGCCAGTTCAGCAACTCTGCGGTATGGCTACACCTTC,CASSATLRYGYTF